This TCR beta chain was recorded in a study of cytomegalovirus exposure and HLA in healthy donors. For the study at large: There were some 400 genotyped donors. Of these, 81% fell in the genetic ancestry cluster associated with self-reported Caucasian donors. Study-level results: It was taken for granted in presence/absence analyses that sequencing depth across donors was roughly uniform.

The PCR used 60 Vbeta and 13 Jbeta primers. Assay: immunoSEQ multiplex PCR; the TCRdb copy retains only in-frame clones and omits some. Of about 160,000 clones in the sample, around 84% were seen once. The table lists this clone with a count of one. Its cognate antigen is unknown. Germline V CDR1 and CDR2: GTSNPN, SVGIG (reference sequence). The CDR3 is 14 amino acids. Trimming removed 0 bases from V and 7 bases from J; junction bases left unmatched: 8. The TCR sequence derives from a male donor in good health and CMV-seropositive. The V and J genes are TRBV30 and TRBJ1-2; the match to TRBD1 covers 7 bases. Specimen: PBMCs. The chain's CDR3 is CAWSVSPTGPGYTF. CDR3 nucleotide sequence: TGTGCCTGGAGTGTAAGTCCGACAGGGCCTGGCTACACCTTC.